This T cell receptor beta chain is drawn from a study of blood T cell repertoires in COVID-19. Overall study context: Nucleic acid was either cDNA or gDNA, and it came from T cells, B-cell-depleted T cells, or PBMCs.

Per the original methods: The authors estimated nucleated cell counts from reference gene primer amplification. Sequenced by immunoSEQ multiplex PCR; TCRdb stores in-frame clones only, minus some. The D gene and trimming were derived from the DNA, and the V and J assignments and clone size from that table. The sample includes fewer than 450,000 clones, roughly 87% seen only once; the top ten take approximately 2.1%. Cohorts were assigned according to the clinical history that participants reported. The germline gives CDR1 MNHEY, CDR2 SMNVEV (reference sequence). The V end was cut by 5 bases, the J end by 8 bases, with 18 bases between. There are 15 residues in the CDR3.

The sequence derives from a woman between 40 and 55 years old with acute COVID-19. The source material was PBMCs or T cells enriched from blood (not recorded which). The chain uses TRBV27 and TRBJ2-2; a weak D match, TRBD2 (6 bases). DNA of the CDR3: TGTGCCAGCAGTCTAACGGGACTGGCATCAGGGGAGCTGTTTTTT. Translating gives CASSLTGLASGELFF.